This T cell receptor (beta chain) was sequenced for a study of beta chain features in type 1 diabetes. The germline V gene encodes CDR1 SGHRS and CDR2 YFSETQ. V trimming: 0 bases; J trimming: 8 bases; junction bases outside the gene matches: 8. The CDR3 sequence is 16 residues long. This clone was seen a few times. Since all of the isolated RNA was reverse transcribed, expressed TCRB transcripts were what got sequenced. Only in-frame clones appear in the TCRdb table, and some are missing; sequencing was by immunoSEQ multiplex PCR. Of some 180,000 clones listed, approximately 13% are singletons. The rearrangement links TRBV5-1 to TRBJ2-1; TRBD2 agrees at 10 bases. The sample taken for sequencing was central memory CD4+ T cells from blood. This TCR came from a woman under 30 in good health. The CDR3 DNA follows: TGCGCCAGCAGCTTGGAGGCTAGCGGGAGAGCGGATGAGCAGTTCTTC. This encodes CASSLEASGRADEQFF.